Listed below are T cell receptor beta chains from one sample, sequenced in a study of T cell repertoires in cytomegalovirus infection. One entry per CDR3 protein, called by TCRdb with MiXCR from the reads. The sample lists 230,000 or so distinct CDR3 sequences; 17% were seen once. The sequenced sample consisted of CD8+ T cells from PBMCs. The source of these receptors is a human donor in good health (CMV status not recorded). Some clones in this sample may be carry-over from other donors' samples. The CDR3 runs from the conserved cysteine through the conserved F or W. The order of the fields is V gene, D gene, J gene, clone size, CDR3 protein, CDR3 DNA. D genes are given only for firm matches. For some rows the clone size is stated as once, few or many, or as a class when expanded; others skip it.

TRBV25-1	-	TRBJ2-3	-	CASSLLDQGGDTQYF	TGTGCCAGCAGTCTCCTGGACCAGGGGGGAGATACGCAGTATTTT
TRBV20-1	-	TRBJ2-5	-	CSARQGGETQYF	TGCAGTGCTAGACAGGGGGGAGAGACCCAGTACTTC
TRBV7-8	TRBD2	TRBJ2-1	many	CASSLTSGVYNEQFF	TGTGCCAGCAGCCTGACTAGCGGGGTATACAATGAGCAGTTCTTC
TRBV7-6	-	TRBJ1-2	-	CASSWGEQGRMDGYTF	TGTGCCAGCAGCTGGGGGGAACAGGGTAGAATGGATGGCTACACCTTC
TRBV27	-	TRBJ2-5	-	CASGLPWETQYF	TGTGCCAGCGGACTCCCGTGGGAGACCCAGTACTTC
TRBV28	-	TRBJ2-7	few	CASSFWGNEQYF	TGTGCCAGCAGTTTCTGGGGGAACGAGCAGTACTTC
TRBV7-6	-	TRBJ2-1	-	CASSSSGGHYNEQFF	TGTGCCAGCAGCTCATCAGGGGGGCATTACAATGAGCAGTTCTTC
TRBV6-2/TRBV6-3	TRBD1	TRBJ1-5	-	CASSYGDSTLQPQHF	TGTGCCAGCAGTTACGGGGACAGTACCCTTCAGCCCCAGCATTTT
TRBV7-9	-	TRBJ2-1	many	CASSPGANEQFF	TGTGCCAGCAGCCCCGGGGCAAATGAGCAGTTCTTC
TRBV20-1	-	TRBJ1-1	-	CSARVRDILNTEAFF	TGCAGTGCTAGAGTGCGGGACATATTGAACACTGAAGCTTTCTTT
TRBV7-9	TRBD1	TRBJ1-1	-	CASRNRDRGMNTEAFF	TGTGCCAGCAGAAACCGGGACAGGGGAATGAACACTGAAGCTTTCTTT
TRBV7-9	-	TRBJ1-2	-	CASSLDDSRDVNGYTF	TGTGCCAGCAGCTTAGATGACAGCAGGGATGTTAATGGCTACACCTTC
TRBV28	-	TRBJ2-2	many	CASSPAWGANTGELFF	TGTGCCAGCAGTCCCGCGTGGGGTGCGAACACCGGGGAGCTGTTTTTT
TRBV5-1	-	TRBJ1-2	few	CASSLMTGTHEANGYTF	TGCGCCAGCAGCTTAATGACTGGGACCCATGAAGCAAATGGCTACACCTTC
TRBV7-6	-	TRBJ1-1	few	CASSLGIGMNTEAFF	TGTGCCAGCAGCCTCGGGATAGGGATGAACACTGAAGCTTTCTTT
TRBV29-1	-	TRBJ2-7	few	CSVELQGSYEQYF	TGCAGCGTTGAACTACAGGGCTCCTACGAGCAGTACTTC
TRBV20-1	TRBD1	TRBJ2-1	many	CSARDQDRAYNEQFF	TGCAGTGCTAGAGACCAGGACAGGGCATACAATGAGCAGTTCTTC
TRBV5-6	TRBD1	TRBJ1-2	-	CASSLSQGQSYTF	TGTGCCAGCAGCTTGTCACAGGGGCAGAGCTACACCTTC
TRBV19	-	TRBJ1-1	-	CASSMDGWSEAFF	TGTGCCAGTAGTATGGATGGCTGGAGTGAAGCTTTCTTT
TRBV6-5	-	TRBJ2-7	many	CASSSLSGVNEQYF	TGTGCCAGCAGTTCCCTATCTGGGGTCAACGAGCAGTACTTC
TRBV7-6	TRBD1	TRBJ2-2	many	CASSSDGQALSRELFF	TGTGCCAGCAGCTCAGACGGACAGGCGTTATCAAGGGAGCTGTTTTTT
TRBV4-1	-	TRBJ2-1	many	CASSQVGYNEQFF	TGCGCCAGCAGTCAAGTGGGGTACAATGAGCAGTTCTTC
TRBV20-1	TRBD1	TRBJ1-2	few	CSADPGTGGLNGYTF	TGCAGTGCTGACCCCGGGACAGGGGGCTTGAATGGCTACACCTTC
TRBV28	-	TRBJ1-6	-	CASSTAGVFDNSPLHF	TGTGCCAGCAGCACCGCAGGGGTTTTCGATAATTCACCCCTCCACTTT
TRBV6-2/TRBV6-3	TRBD1	TRBJ1-6	many	CASSYSLDRGFSPLHF	TGTGCCAGCAGTTACTCCTTGGACAGGGGTTTCTCACCCCTCCACTTT
TRBV28	-	TRBJ1-2	many	CASSSPVTNYGYTF	TGTGCCAGCAGTTCACCTGTGACTAACTATGGCTACACCTTC
TRBV20-1	-	TRBJ1-2	-	CSARDRRQIYGYTF	TGCAGTGCTAGAGATCGACGGCAGATCTATGGCTACACCTTC
TRBV7-6	TRBD1	TRBJ1-1	many	CASSPGQPHTEAFF	TGTGCCAGCAGCCCGGGACAGCCCCACACTGAAGCTTTCTTT
TRBV7-2	-	TRBJ2-3	many	CASSLGSGIADTQYF	TGTGCCAGCAGCTTAGGGTCGGGCATCGCTGATACGCAGTATTTT
TRBV12-3/TRBV12-4	-	TRBJ1-1	-	CASSFGFEEGSTEAFF	TGTGCCAGCAGTTTCGGGTTCGAGGAGGGTAGCACTGAAGCTTTCTTT
TRBV20-1	TRBD2	TRBJ2-7	once	CSARALAEIYEQYF	TGCAGTGCTAGAGCGCTAGCGGAAATCTACGAGCAGTACTTC
TRBV29-1	-	TRBJ2-1	-	CSVEQFSYNEQFF	TGCAGCGTTGAACAGTTTTCCTACAATGAGCAGTTCTTC
TRBV5-8	-	TRBJ2-5	-	CASRVVGRQETQYF	TGTGCCAGCAGGGTGGTGGGGCGTCAAGAGACCCAGTACTTC
TRBV7-6	TRBD2	TRBJ2-3	many	CASSFEIAGGLADTQYF	TGTGCCAGCAGCTTCGAAATAGCGGGGGGCCTCGCAGATACGCAGTATTTT
TRBV19	TRBD2	TRBJ2-1	few	CASSIGGRGEQFF	TGTGCCAGTAGTATCGGGGGGAGGGGTGAGCAGTTCTTC